Presented here are 27 T cell receptor beta chains from one specimen sequenced in a study of blood T cell repertoires in COVID-19. Data came from immunoSEQ multiplex PCR; TCRdb stores just in-frame clones and leaves some out. The sample has 250,000 to 350,000 clones; about 82% are singletons. Specimen: peripheral blood. All receptors come from a woman between 45 and 65 years old with active or convalescent COVID-19.

The chain recombines TRBV29-1 with TRBJ1-1; 7 nucleotides match TRBD1. Germline V lookup: CDR1 SQVTM, CDR2 ANQGSEA. There are 15 residues in the CDR3. Germline trimming cut 4 bases from V and 1 base from J; bases unmatched to any gene: 9. In DNA, the CDR3 is TGCAGCGTTGTTATTAGGGGGACAGCGAACACTGAAGCTTTCTTT. Its translation: CSVVIRGTANTEAFF.

The gene calls are TRBV15 and TRBJ2-2, with a tentative D call TRBD1 (5 bases). The V end was cut by 5 bases, the J end by 6 bases, with 13 bases between. The length of the CDR3 is 14 residues. Germline CDR1 reads LNHNV; CDR2 reads YYDKDF (reference sequence). The CDR3 reads CATSLTWGAGELFF. In DNA, the CDR3 is TGTGCCACCAGCTTAACATGGGGCGCCGGGGAGCTGTTTTTT.

This chain connects TRBV24-1 to TRBJ2-7; tentative D call: TRBD2 (5 bases). CDR1 is KGHDR and CDR2 is SFDVKD in the germline V gene. This CDR3 is built from 16 residues. Trimming cost V 3 bases and J 2 bases, with 16 bases left between them. The CDR3 reads CATSDPKRGLPYEQYF. CDR3 sequence (DNA): TGTGCCACCAGTGATCCCAAGAGAGGGCTCCCCTACGAGCAGTACTTC.

The rearrangement links TRBV2 to TRBJ1-4; 8 nucleotides align to TRBD1. The trim removed 6 bases at V and 8 bases at J, leaving 8 bases unmatched. The CDR3 totals 14 residues. CDR1 is SNHLY and CDR2 is FYNNEI in the germline V gene. DNA of the CDR3: TGTGCCAGCAGGGTGGACAGGGTGGGAGAAAAACTGTTTTTT. This sequence encodes CASRVDRVGEKLFF. Filled out from reference TRBV2 and TRBJ1-4, the complete variable domain reads EPEVTQTPSHQVTQMGQEVILRCVPISNHLYFYWYRQILGQKVEFLVSFYNNEISEKSEIFDDQFSVERPDGSNFTLKIRSTKLEDSAMYFCASRVDRVGEKLFFGSGTQLSVL.

The genes are TRBV28 and TRBJ1-5, with a weak D call TRBD1 (6 bases). The CDR3 extends over 16 amino acids. Germline values: CDR1 MDHEN, CDR2 SYDVKM. Trimming pared 7 bases from V and 4 bases from J, leaving 20 bases between. The CDR3: CASTRGTGTPNQPQHF. The CDR3 nucleotides are TGTGCCAGCACCCGAGGGACCGGGACACCTAATCAGCCCCAGCATTTT.

The chain links TRBV19 to TRBJ2-3, with 9 bases aligning to TRBD1. There are 12 residues in the CDR3. CDR1 and CDR2 (germline): LNHDA, SQIVND (reference sequence). The CDR3 DNA follows: TGTTCCTCAGGGACAGGGTCAGATACGCAGTATTTT. It is translated as CSSGTGSDTQYF.

In this sample, this clone turned up once. The V gene is TRBV29-1, the J gene TRBJ2-1; TRBD1 agrees at 7 bases. Germline CDR1 SQVTM, CDR2 ANQGSEA. V gave up 1 base and J gave up 9 bases; unmatched junction bases: 6. The CDR3 is 13 residues long. The CDR3 protein is CSVEGTGKSEQFF. The CDR3 DNA follows: TGCAGCGTTGAAGGGACAGGTAAAAGTGAGCAGTTCTTC.

V is TRBV5-1 and J is TRBJ2-7; TRBD2 matches at 7 bases. The CDR3 has 16 amino acids. Trimming cost V 0 bases and J 1 base; bases outside gene matches: 7. CDR1 and CDR2 (germline): SGHRS, YFSETQ. The CDR3 is CASSLDRLATSYEQYF. The DNA for the CDR3 is TGCGCCAGCAGCTTGGACAGACTAGCTACATCCTACGAGCAGTACTTC.

V is TRBV5-6 and J is TRBJ1-2; D unresolved. CDR1 SGHDT and CDR2 YYEEEE come from the germline V gene. CDR3 size: 11 residues. V was cut by 1 base and J by 8 bases, with 6 bases left in between. CDR3 DNA sequence: TGTGCCAGCAGCTTGAGGCGGGGCTACACCTTC. Encoded protein: CASSLRRGYTF.

The gene calls are TRBV6-5 and TRBJ1-5; D may be TRBD1 (6 bases). Germline V gene data show CDR1 as MNHEY and CDR2 as SVGAGI. The CDR3 consists of 15 residues. The germline V and J ends were trimmed by 7 bases and 5 bases, with 18 bases remaining between them. CDR3 in amino acids: CASIITSGADQPQHF. For the CDR3, the DNA is TGTGCCAGCATAATCACCTCAGGGGCCGATCAGCCCCAGCATTTT.

The chain couples TRBV28 to TRBJ1-5; D may be TRBD1 (6 bases). Per the germline V gene, CDR1 is MDHEN and CDR2 is SYDVKM. With 6 bases removed from V and 7 bases from J, the gap between germline ends came to 16 bases. The CDR3 covers 14 residues. The CDR3 is CASSLGQPPQPQHF. CDR3 nucleotide sequence: TGTGCCAGCAGCCTAGGACAGCCACCCCAGCCCCAGCATTTT.

This clone came up once. This chain joins TRBV19 and TRBJ2-7; 8 bases line up with TRBD2. V was clipped by 7 bases and J by 0 bases; unmatched bases: 11. This CDR3 has 16 residues. Germline CDR1 and CDR2: LNHDA and SQIVND (reference sequence). The DNA of the CDR3 is TGTGCCAGTAAGAAGTCCCCAAGCGGGAGCTCCTACGAGCAGTACTTC. It codes for CASKKSPSGSSYEQYF.

The chain joins TRBV28 to TRBJ1-5; D is unresolved. V was clipped by 6 bases and J by 8 bases, with 11 bases between them. CDR3 length equals 12 residues. Germline V lookup: CDR1 MDHEN, CDR2 SYDVKM. The CDR3 sequence: CASRRLGEPQHF. CDR3 in DNA: TGTGCCAGCAGACGGCTCGGAGAGCCCCAGCATTTT.

This clone is a singleton in its sample. The chain links TRBV19 to TRBJ2-1, with a weak D call TRBD2 (5 bases). The V end lost 3 bases, the J end lost 7 bases, and 16 bases lay between the germline ends. The germline V gene encodes CDR1 LNHDA and CDR2 SQIVND (reference sequence). This CDR3 is 15 amino acids long. The CDR3 loop reads CASSIRGSAPNEQFF. CDR3 DNA sequence: TGTGCCAGTAGTATCCGGGGTAGCGCCCCGAATGAGCAGTTCTTC.

The chain combines TRBV27 with TRBJ2-3; TRBD1 aligns across 7 bases. The germline V gene encodes CDR1 MNHEY and CDR2 SMNVEV (reference sequence). This CDR3 spans 14 amino acids. Trimming at V came to 4 bases and at J to 4 bases, leaving 5 bases not matched to a gene. CDR3 DNA: TGTGCCAGCAGTTCAAGACAGGGTGCAGATACGCAGTATTTT. Residues: CASSSRQGADTQYF.

V and J are TRBV2 and TRBJ1-2, with D possibly being TRBD1 (6 bases). V dropped 6 bases and J dropped 6 bases, with 11 bases sitting between them. The germline V gene has CDR1 SNHLY and CDR2 FYNNEI. This CDR3 contains 12 residues. In DNA form, the CDR3 reads TGTGCCAGCAGCGAACAGGGTGATGGCTACACCTTC. It codes for CASSEQGDGYTF.

V is TRBV5-6 and J is TRBJ2-1; 11 bases map to TRBD2. Germline CDR1 SGHDT, CDR2 YYEEEE. The CDR3 length is 14 residues. Trimming took 2 bases from V and 9 from J; bases not matched to a gene: 4. The CDR3 DNA reads TGTGCCAGCAGCTTTACTAGCGGGAGCGGTGAGCAGTTCTTC. It encodes CASSFTSGSGEQFF.

The genes are TRBV2 and TRBJ1-1, with TRBD1 identical over 8 bases. Germline V lookup: CDR1 SNHLY, CDR2 FYNNEI. The CDR3 totals 11 residues. J gave up 8 bases and V 6 bases, and 2 bases lay outside the gene matches. In nucleotides, the CDR3 is TGTGCCAGCAGATACAGGGGGGAAGCTTTCTTT. The encoded protein is CASRYRGEAFF. The full variable domain, completed using reference TRBV2 and TRBJ1-1, is EPEVTQTPSHQVTQMGQEVILRCVPISNHLYFYWYRQILGQKVEFLVSFYNNEISEKSEIFDDQFSVERPDGSNFTLKIRSTKLEDSAMYFCASRYRGEAFFGQGTRLTVV.

The V gene is TRBV14, the J gene TRBJ2-5; 8 bases agree with TRBD2. CDR3 length: 16 amino acids. V trimming: 6 bases; J trimming: 0 bases; junction bases outside the gene matches: 9. Germline V CDR1 and CDR2: SGHDN, FVKESK. This chain's CDR3 is CASSQIGGVYQETQYF. DNA for the CDR3: TGTGCCAGCAGTCAAATCGGGGGGGTGTACCAAGAGACCCAGTACTTC. The complete variable domain, with remaining parts taken from reference TRBV14 and TRBJ2-5, reads EAGVTQFPSHSVIEKGQTVTLRCDPISGHDNLYWYRRVMGKEIKFLLHFVKESKQDESGMPNNRFLAERTGGTYSTLKVQPAELEDSGVYFCASSQIGGVYQETQYFGPGTRLLVL.

This chain connects TRBV2 to TRBJ1-2; D call uncertain. CDR3 size: 12 residues. CDR1 SNHLY and CDR2 FYNNEI come from the germline V gene. Trimming removed 7 bases from V and 5 bases from J, with 11 bases in between. The CDR3 here is CASTPAEYGYTF. The CDR3 DNA follows: TGTGCCAGCACCCCCGCCGAGTATGGCTACACCTTC. The complete variable domain, with remaining parts taken from reference TRBV2 and TRBJ1-2, reads EPEVTQTPSHQVTQMGQEVILRCVPISNHLYFYWYRQILGQKVEFLVSFYNNEISEKSEIFDDQFSVERPDGSNFTLKIRSTKLEDSAMYFCASTPAEYGYTFGSGTRLTVV.

The chain employs TRBV15 and TRBJ2-7; D gene ambiguous. The length of the CDR3 is 11 residues. Trimming took 0 bases from V and 7 from J, leaving 4 bases between them. The germline V gene encodes CDR1 LNHNV and CDR2 YYDKDF (reference sequence). This chain's CDR3 is CATSRDSEQYF. The DNA for the CDR3 is TGTGCCACCAGCAGAGATAGTGAGCAGTACTTC.

The V call is TRBV27, the J call TRBJ2-3; 10 bases map to TRBD2. With V trimmed by 6 bases and J by 6 bases, 9 bases remained unmatched. From germline, CDR1 is MNHEY and CDR2 SMNVEV (reference sequence). This CDR3 is built from 15 residues. The CDR3 region is CASRGLAIVSDTQYF. The CDR3 DNA reads as TGTGCCAGCAGGGGACTAGCGATCGTTTCGGATACGCAGTATTTT.

As concerns this clone: Other DNA sequences within the sample encode an identical CDR3. The rearrangement links TRBV7-2 to TRBJ2-7, with 7 bases identical to TRBD2. V was clipped by 3 bases and J by 4 bases; unmatched bases: 6. Per germline, CDR1 SGHTA and CDR2 FQGNSA. CDR3 length: 14 amino acids. The CDR3 DNA reads as TGTGCCAGCAGCTTGGGCGGGAGTAGGTACGAGCAGTACTTC. Translated: CASSLGGSRYEQYF.

This chain connects TRBV6-1 to TRBJ2-7, with 11 bases lining up with TRBD2. This CDR3 is built from 16 residues. In germline, CDR1 is MNHNS, CDR2 SASEGT. J gave up 3 bases and V 4 bases, and 8 bases lay outside the gene matches. CDR3 nucleotides: TGTGCCAGCAGTGTGTCCGGGACTAGCGGATTCTACGAGCAGTACTTC. This encodes CASSVSGTSGFYEQYF.

The chain joins TRBV5-5 to TRBJ2-3; tentatively, D is TRBD1 (5 bases). Germline V CDR1 and CDR2: SGHKS, YYEKEE (reference sequence). The CDR3 spans 15 residues. Trimming shortened V by 4 bases and J by 1 base, and 13 bases separated the two germline ends. The CDR3 sequence: CASSATGFRTDTQYF. In DNA form, the CDR3 reads TGTGCCAGCAGCGCAACAGGTTTTCGCACAGATACGCAGTATTTT.

This chain links TRBV5-1 with TRBJ2-4, with TRBD2 identical over 7 bases. After removal of 4 bases from V and 1 base from J, the junction contained 5 bases not matched to a gene. CDR1 and CDR2 (germline): SGHRS, YFSETQ. The CDR3 covers 15 residues. DNA of the CDR3: TGCGCCAGCAGCCCAGGACTAGAGGCCAAAAACATTCAGTACTTC. It encodes CASSPGLEAKNIQYF.

The chain combines TRBV7-2 with TRBJ2-1; 11 bases line up with TRBD2. Germline values: CDR1 SGHTA, CDR2 FQGNSA. The length of the CDR3 is 18 residues. The V gene end was trimmed by 11 bases and the J gene end by 0 bases; junction bases not matched to a gene: 15. DNA for the CDR3: TGTGCCTCCCGGAATAGCGGGAGGGCCCTGGGCTCCTACAATGAGCAGTTCTTC. This gives the protein CASRNSGRALGSYNEQFF.